This TCR beta chain emerged from a study of T cell repertoires in cytomegalovirus infection. From the reads, TCRdb called clonotypes with MiXCR, one entry per CDR3 protein. The sample yields approximately 300,000 distinct CDR3 sequences, around a quarter seen once. To note about this clonotype: Its target is not known.

V was pared by 6 bases and J by 1 base, with 7 bases of the junction left unmatched. The CDR3 runs to 15 residues. The germline CDR1 and CDR2 sequences are MNHEY and SVGAGI. The chain couples TRBV6-5 to TRBJ2-3, with 7 bases fitting TRBD1. The clonotype was recovered from a human donor in good health (CMV status not recorded). Some clones in this sample may be carry-over from other donors' samples. This specimen consisted of cultured PBMCs, obtained from culture after CMV antigen stimulation. CDR3 nucleotide sequence: TGTGCCAGCAGCTCTCTCGGACAGGGCACAGATACGCAGTATTTT. Amino acids: CASSSLGQGTDTQYF.